What follows are 9 T cell receptor beta chains derived from one specimen sequenced in a study of long-term antiretroviral therapy in people with HIV. immunoSEQ v3.0 was run at survey level. Method: immunoSEQ multiplex PCR; TCRdb's copy keeps in-frame clones and lacks some. The table includes 21,000 or so clones, 82% detected once. The sample was unsorted PBMCs, taken 0.5 years after starting antiretroviral therapy. These receptors all come from a man aged 18 to 30 with HIV.

The chain is built from TRBV6-4 and TRBJ2-1, with D possibly being TRBD2 (5 bases). The germline gives CDR1 MRHNA, CDR2 SNTAGT. The CDR3 has 16 amino acids. Trimming pared 0 bases from V and 2 bases from J, leaving 11 bases between. CDR3 in amino acids: CASSDSRRVPYNEQFF. The CDR3 DNA follows: TGTGCCAGCAGTGACTCGAGGCGGGTCCCCTACAATGAGCAGTTCTTC.

V and J are TRBV19 and TRBJ1-4, with D maybe TRBD1 (6 bases). This CDR3 is built from 14 residues. With 7 bases removed from V and 5 bases from J, the gap between germline ends came to 14 bases. Germline values: CDR1 LNHDA, CDR2 SQIVND (reference sequence). CDR3 in amino acids: CASKDRPTNEKLFF. The CDR3 bases are TGTGCCAGTAAGGACAGACCCACAAATGAAAAACTGTTTTTT.

This clone was seen a handful of times. This chain links TRBV28 with TRBJ1-4; tentatively, D is TRBD1 (5 bases). The CDR3 has 14 residues. The ends were cut back, 3 bases at V and 7 bases at J, with 12 bases in the middle. CDR1 is MDHEN, CDR2 SYDVKM, per germline. CDR3 protein: CASSLSPRGEKLFF. CDR3 sequence (DNA): TGTGCCAGCAGTTTGAGTCCAAGGGGTGAAAAACTGTTTTTT.

The genes are TRBV10-3 and TRBJ1-1, with D unresolved. From germline, CDR1 is ENHRY and CDR2 SYGVKD. Trimming took off 3 bases at V and 7 bases at J, with 9 bases between the two ends. The CDR3 has 12 residues. The CDR3 DNA reads TGTGCCATCAGTGACATACCCGGTGAAGCTTTCTTT. Translation: CAISDIPGEAFF.

This chain connects TRBV11-2 to TRBJ2-1; 11 bases align to TRBD2. Germline V gene sequence: CDR1 SGHAT, CDR2 FQNNGV. With 2 bases clipped from V and 6 bases from J, the junction kept 6 bases outside the gene matches. This CDR3 is built from 16 residues. CDR3 sequence: CASSLHGTSGTNEQFF. The CDR3 nucleotides read TGTGCCAGCAGCTTACACGGGACTAGCGGCACCAATGAGCAGTTCTTC.

This clone showed up just once. The chain combines TRBV5-1 with TRBJ1-4; the D gene is possibly TRBD1 (6 bases). CDR3 length: 15 amino acids. V lost 5 bases, J lost 5 bases, and 16 bases lay in between. Germline V gene lookup returns CDR1 SGHRS and CDR2 YFSETQ. The CDR3 is CASSAQIGGNEKLFF. For the CDR3, the DNA is TGCGCCAGCAGTGCCCAGATAGGGGGGAATGAAAAACTGTTTTTT.

The chain carries TRBV7-3 and TRBJ1-2; 8 nucleotides line up with TRBD1. This CDR3 is built from 15 residues. The J segment lost 0 bases and the V segment lost 5 bases, leaving 5 bases of the junction unmatched. CDR1 and CDR2 from the germline V gene are SGHTA and FQGTGA. The CDR3 DNA sequence: TGTGCCAGCAGCCGACAGGGGACCACTAACTATGGCTACACCTTC. It yields the protein CASSRQGTTNYGYTF.

This sequence joins TRBV7-2 and TRBJ1-1; D remains ambiguous. This CDR3 contains 17 residues. V was cut by 5 bases and J by 0 bases, with 19 bases left in between. CDR1 and CDR2 (germline): SGHTA, FQGNSA. The CDR3 loop reads CASSLRTVGIMNTEAFF. CDR3 coding DNA: TGTGCCAGCAGCCTCAGGACGGTGGGTATAATGAACACTGAAGCTTTCTTT. The full variable domain, rest sourced from reference TRBV7-2 and TRBJ1-1, is GAGVSQSPSNKVTEKGKDVELRCDPISGHTALYWYRQSLGQGLEFLIYFQGNSAPDKSGLPSDRFSAERTGGSVSTLTIQRTQQEDSAVYLCASSLRTVGIMNTEAFFGQGTRLTVV.

The genes are TRBV5-8 and TRBJ2-1, with D perhaps matching TRBD1 (6 bases). This CDR3 region has 14 residues. Trimming stripped 6 bases from V and 8 bases from J, with 18 bases between. The germline gives CDR1 SGHTS, CDR2 YDEGEE. CDR3 in DNA: TGTGCCAGCAACCCTGGGGGCGGGCGGGATGAGCAGTTCTTC. Protein: CASNPGGGRDEQFF.